Included here is one TCR beta chain sequence, with context. The data were produced by immunoSEQ multiplex PCR, yet TCRdb's version contains in-frame clones alone and is incomplete. The table has roughly 55,000 clones, 92% seen once. This entry belongs to a study of T cell changes during pregnancy in multiple sclerosis. The CDR3 spans 15 residues. CDR1 is SGHTA and CDR2 is FQGNSA in the germline V gene. The junction had 5 bases not matched to a gene; V was cut back by 5 bases and J by 0 bases. The source is a female donor in good health, enrolled as a control in a pregnancy study. This material consisted of CD4+ T cells from peripheral blood mononuclear cells, taken after pregnancy. The chain employs TRBV7-2 and TRBJ2-7; 9 positions match TRBD2. The CDR3 spells CASSRSGGLSYEQYF. The DNA of the CDR3 is TGTGCCAGCAGCCGTAGCGGGGGCCTCTCCTACGAGCAGTACTTC.